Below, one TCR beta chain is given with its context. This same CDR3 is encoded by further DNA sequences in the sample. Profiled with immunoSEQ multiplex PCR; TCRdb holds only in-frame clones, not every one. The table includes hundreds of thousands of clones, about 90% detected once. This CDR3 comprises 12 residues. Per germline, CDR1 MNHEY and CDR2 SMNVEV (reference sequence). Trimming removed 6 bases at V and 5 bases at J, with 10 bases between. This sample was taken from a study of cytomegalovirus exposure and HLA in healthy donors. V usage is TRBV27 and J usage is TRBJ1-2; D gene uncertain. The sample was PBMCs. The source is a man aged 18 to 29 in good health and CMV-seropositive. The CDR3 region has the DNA TGTGCCAGCAGCCCAGGCGGGTATGGCTACACCTTC. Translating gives CASSPGGYGYTF.